This is a list of T cell receptor beta chains from one sample in a study of regulatory T cells in long-lasting Graves disease. TCRdb called the multiplex PCR reads again in MiXCR, with one record for every CDR3 protein. This sample yields around 250,000 distinct CDR3 sequences, of which 15% to 20% are seen a single time; 12% to 15% belongs to the top ten. Another study also made use of these data, one on T cells in Graves' hyperthyroidism and ophthalmopathy.

Sample: peripheral blood mononuclear cells (PBMCs), taken at new diagnosis, from a patient treated with antithyroid drugs. These receptors were taken from a woman younger than 45 with Graves disease. The CDR3 runs from the conserved cysteine through the conserved F or W. Each record gives: V gene, clone size, CDR3 length, CDR3 protein. Not every row has a clone size; where given, it reads once, few, many or a size class.

TRBV5-1 many 14 CASSSPRSYNEQFF
TRBV12-3/TRBV12-4 few 12 CASSLSFTEAFF
TRBV27 - 15 CASSSSWDKNTEAFF
TRBV7-9 many 17 CASSIPPGQGKSQPQHF
TRBV2 - 16 CATTRTSGRGRDEQYF
TRBV5-1 - 14 CASSLGDRGNEQFF
TRBV12-3/TRBV12-4 many 14 CASSGDRGDTEAFF
TRBV5-1 - 16 CASSVGDRGEENTIYF
TRBV7-9 few 12 CASSPPQGGYTF
TRBV15 - 13 CATSTIAGEEQFF
TRBV12-3/TRBV12-4 many 14 CASSFGGPNTEAFF
TRBV7-3 many 15 CASSSLGGTESGYTF
TRBV3-1 many 15 CASSPTLGGEDTQYF
TRBV18 many 14 CASLSAGSNYGYTF
TRBV6-1 many 14 CASRPRGRPTKQYF
TRBV7-3 - 17 CASSQPGTDQLRGEQFF
TRBV11-2 - 12 CASSRGATEAFF
TRBV2 many 10 CATYTDTQYF
TRBV11-2 many 16 CASSFSSPANTGELFF
TRBV20-1 many 13 CSARELAKNIQYF
TRBV20-1 - 17 CSARDAEDWVPTGELFF
TRBV20-1 - 16 CSAISGGLISTDTQYF
TRBV6-1 many 18 CARRTYVGALRSNEKLFF
TRBV4-1 few 14 CASSQGRGSDTQYF